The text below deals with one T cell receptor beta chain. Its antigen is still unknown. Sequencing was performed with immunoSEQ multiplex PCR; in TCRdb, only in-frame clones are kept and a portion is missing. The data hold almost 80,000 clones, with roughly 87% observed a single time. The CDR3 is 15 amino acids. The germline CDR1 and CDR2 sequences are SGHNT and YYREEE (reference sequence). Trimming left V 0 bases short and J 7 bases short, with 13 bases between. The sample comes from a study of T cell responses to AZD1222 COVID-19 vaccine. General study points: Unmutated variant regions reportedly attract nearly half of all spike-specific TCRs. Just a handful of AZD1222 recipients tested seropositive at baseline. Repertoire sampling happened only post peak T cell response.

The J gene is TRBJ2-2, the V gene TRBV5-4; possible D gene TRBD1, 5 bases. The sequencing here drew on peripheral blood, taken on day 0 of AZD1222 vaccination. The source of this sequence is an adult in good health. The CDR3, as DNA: TGTGCCAGCAGCTTGGGGGCAGGGTTCGGCGGGGAGCTGTTTTTT. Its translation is CASSLGAGFGGELFF. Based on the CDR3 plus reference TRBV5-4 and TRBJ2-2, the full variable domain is ETGVTQSPTHLIKTRGQQVTLRCSSQSGHNTVSWYQQALGQGPQFIFQYYREEENGRGNFPPRFSGLQFPNYSSELNVNALELDDSALYLCASSLGAGFGGELFFGEGSRLTVL.